These 18 T cell receptor beta chains share one sample of origin, sequenced in a study of cytomegalovirus exposure and HLA in healthy donors. This PCR relied on a set of 60 Vbeta primers and 13 Jbeta primers. Generated by immunoSEQ multiplex PCR, the TCRdb table keeps only in-frame clones and is missing some. The sample holds 220,000 or so clones, 82% seen once. The source material was PBMCs. These receptors were collected from a middle-aged woman in good health and CMV-seronegative.

The chain recombines TRBV7-9 with TRBJ1-3; D may be TRBD1 (5 bases). This CDR3 region has 14 residues. CDR1 and CDR2 from the germline V gene are SEHNR and FQNEAQ (reference sequence). V was cut by 3 bases and J by 3 bases, with 9 bases left in between. This CDR3 is CASSFAGHGNTIYF. Here the CDR3 DNA reads TGTGCCAGCAGCTTTGCAGGGCATGGAAACACCATATATTTT.

J is TRBJ2-5 and V is TRBV28; perhaps TRBD2 as D (6 bases). The CDR3 spans 16 residues. Germline CDR1 reads MDHEN; CDR2 reads SYDVKM. Trimming cost V 5 bases and J 5 bases, with 21 bases left between them. DNA of the CDR3: TGTGCCAGCAGTCCGTTCGGGGGAGGACCACCGGAGACCCAGTACTTC. Its translation is CASSPFGGGPPETQYF.

This clone turned up a few times. The sample contains more than one DNA sequence encoding this CDR3. The chain employs TRBV11-2 and TRBJ1-2; D ambiguous. CDR1 and CDR2 (germline): SGHAT, FQNNGV. V dropped 3 bases and J dropped 8 bases, with 10 bases sitting between them. This CDR3 spans 12 amino acids. The CDR3 sequence is CASSLAGPGYTF. Here the CDR3 DNA reads TGTGCCAGCAGCTTGGCGGGCCCGGGCTACACCTTC.

This sequence joins TRBV14 and TRBJ1-4; perhaps TRBD1 as D (6 bases). The CDR3 is made up of 16 amino acids. CDR1 and CDR2 (germline): SGHDN, FVKESK. V lost 2 bases, J lost 8 bases, and 18 bases lay in between. The CDR3 DNA reads TGTGCCAGCAGCCAAATCCAGGGGCGAATCCGGGAAAAACTGTTTTTT. Translated, it gives CASSQIQGRIREKLFF.

V and J are TRBV9 and TRBJ1-3; D possibly corresponds to TRBD1 (6 bases). The CDR3 runs to 18 residues. Germline-derived CDR1 and CDR2 are SGDLS and YYNGEE. V was clipped by 3 bases and J by 3 bases, with 22 bases between them. CDR3 coding DNA: TGTGCCAGCAGCGAACTCGGACAGCTATCGATCCTTGGAAACACCATATATTTT. It yields the protein CASSELGQLSILGNTIYF.

The CDR3 DNA follows: TGTGCCAGCAGTTTATACCGGGGAGCCTACGAGCAGTACTTC. This encodes CASSLYRGAYEQYF. The chain uses TRBV27 and TRBJ2-7, with D possibly being TRBD2 (5 bases). The CDR3 is made up of 14 amino acids. Trimming removed 1 base from V and 2 bases from J, with 9 bases in between. Germline V lookup: CDR1 MNHEY, CDR2 SMNVEV (reference sequence).

This chain joins TRBV5-1 and TRBJ1-1, with 9 bases that match TRBD1. The CDR3 is 16 amino acids. Germline assignment: CDR1 SGHRS and CDR2 YFSETQ. Trimming took 4 bases from V and 8 from J; bases not matched to a gene: 15. For the CDR3, the DNA is TGCGCCAGCAGCCCCCGGGGGGACAGGGTGGACGAAGAAGCTTTCTTT. This codes for CASSPRGDRVDEEAFF.

Worth noting for this clone: The junction does not match germline at one end; this may be a read error. The CDR3 reads CASREGRSADTQYF. The CDR3 DNA reads TGTGCCAGCAGAGAAGGGCGTAGCGCAGATACGCAGTATTTC. The rearrangement joins TRBV6-1 to TRBJ2-3, with D tentatively TRBD2 (5 bases). Germline CDR1 reads MNHNS; CDR2 reads SASEGT. The CDR3 extends over 14 amino acids.

The V call is TRBV4-1, the J call TRBJ1-2; TRBD1 matches at 10 bases. Germline CDR1 MGHRA, CDR2 YSYEKL. With 2 bases clipped from V and 0 bases from J, the junction kept 12 bases outside the gene matches. This CDR3 has 19 amino acids. In DNA, the CDR3 is TGCGCCAGCAGCCAACTCGGGACAGGGGACCCTAGACCTAACTATGGCTACACCTTC. Protein product: CASSQLGTGDPRPNYGYTF.

CDR3 in amino acids: CASSERFLSSYEQYF. The CDR3 DNA follows: TGTGCCAGCAGTGAGCGGTTCCTCAGCTCCTACGAGCAGTACTTC. V is TRBV2 and J is TRBJ2-7; the D is unclear. Germline loops: CDR1 SNHLY, CDR2 FYNNEI. The V end was cut by 3 bases, the J end by 0 bases, with 12 bases between. The CDR3 spans 15 residues.

V usage is TRBV10-1 and J usage is TRBJ2-1, with 9 bases identical to TRBD1. After removal of 4 bases from V and 2 bases from J, the junction contained 9 bases not matched to a gene. The V gene's germline CDR1 is WNHNN and CDR2 SYGVQD (reference sequence). CDR3 length: 17 amino acids. CDR3 protein: CASSVNPGQGTYNEQFF. The CDR3 coding sequence is TGCGCCAGCAGTGTTAACCCGGGACAGGGAACCTACAATGAGCAGTTCTTC.

J is TRBJ1-5 and V is TRBV5-5, with D possibly being TRBD1 (5 bases). Germline V gene sequence: CDR1 SGHKS, CDR2 YYEKEE (reference sequence). The CDR3 is made up of 14 amino acids. The V and J ends lost 3 bases and 4 bases respectively, with 11 bases between them. The CDR3 sequence is CASSSVDKNQPQHF. The DNA for the CDR3 is TGTGCCAGCAGCTCGGTGGACAAGAATCAGCCCCAGCATTTT.

V usage is TRBV27 and J usage is TRBJ1-2, with D possibly TRBD1 on 5 matching bases. The germline gives CDR1 MNHEY, CDR2 SMNVEV (reference sequence). The ends were cut back, 0 bases at V and 2 bases at J, with 7 bases in the middle. The CDR3 contains 14 residues. The CDR3 DNA sequence: TGTGCCAGCAGTTTATCGGCAGGGAACTATGGCTACACCTTC. As protein: CASSLSAGNYGYTF.

The genes are TRBV6-4 and TRBJ1-3; D might be TRBD1 (6 bases). V lost 6 bases and J lost 1, with 16 bases in between. Looked up from germline, CDR1 is MRHNA and CDR2 is SNTAGT. The CDR3 length is 16 residues. The CDR3, as DNA: TGTGCCAGCAGGAGATTACAGGGTGCGTCTGGAAACACCATATATTTT. Amino acid sequence: CASRRLQGASGNTIYF.

The chain is built from TRBV5-8 and TRBJ1-5; no reliable D call. Germline values: CDR1 SGHTS, CDR2 YDEGEE. The CDR3 loop spans 16 amino acids. Trimming took off 0 bases at V and 5 bases at J, with 15 bases between the two ends. CDR3 nucleotides: TGTGCCAGCAGCTTGGGGTCTGGCGGGCCCTATCAGCCCCAGCATTTT. Translated, it gives CASSLGSGGPYQPQHF.

This chain links TRBV28 with TRBJ2-7; unclear D gene. The V gene's germline CDR1 is MDHEN and CDR2 SYDVKM. V dropped 7 bases and J dropped 0 bases, with 13 bases sitting between them. This CDR3 is built from 14 residues. The chain's CDR3 is CASIPRVHSYEQYF. CDR3 bases: TGTGCCAGCATCCCCCGGGTTCACTCCTACGAGCAGTACTTC.

With respect to this clone: Sequence at one end of the junction differs from germline and may be a read error. The chain combines TRBV2 with TRBJ1-1; D not certain. The CDR3 contains 15 residues. Germline V gives CDR1 SNHLY, CDR2 FYNNEI. The CDR3 coding sequence is TGTGCCAGCACTGAACCTACGGACTACACCACTGAAGCTTTCTTT. It is translated as CASTEPTDYTTEAFF.

There are a few counts of this clone. The gene calls are TRBV27 and TRBJ1-3; D remains ambiguous. V lost 0 bases to trimming and J lost 2 bases, with 8 bases between them. Per germline, CDR1 MNHEY and CDR2 SMNVEV (reference sequence). The CDR3 consists of 15 residues. The CDR3 spells CASSLSFGAGNTIYF. The CDR3 bases are TGTGCCAGCAGTTTATCGTTCGGGGCTGGAAACACCATATATTTT.